Below are 9 T cell receptor beta chains sequenced from a single sample in a study of radiotherapy plus CTLA-4 blockade in lung cancer. Sequencing was performed with immunoSEQ multiplex PCR; in TCRdb, only in-frame clones are kept and a portion is missing. The sample records about 47,000 clones, 70% to 80% being singletons. Sequences were derived from peripheral blood, sampled from a patient treated with radiotherapy plus ipilimumab. The receptors originated from a human donor with non-small cell lung cancer who had stable disease on radiotherapy plus ipilimumab.

V and J are TRBV6-5 and TRBJ2-5; no clear D. The assigned J gene may be wrong: the sequence end matches TRBJ2-7 better. The germline V gene encodes CDR1 MNHEY and CDR2 SVGAGI. The CDR3 runs 12 residues. CDR3 DNA sequence: TGTGCCAGTCGGACCACCGGACACGAGCAGTACTTC. Its translation is CASRTTGHEQYF.

The chain links TRBV5-1 to TRBJ1-1, with D perhaps matching TRBD1 (5 bases). Germline loops: CDR1 SGHRS, CDR2 YFSETQ. V was shortened by 4 bases and J by 0 bases, with 13 bases between the two germline ends. The CDR3 extends over 15 amino acids. CDR3 nucleotide sequence: TGCGCCAGCAGCGTATTATCCAGGGTGAACACTGAAGCTTTCTTT. Encoded protein: CASSVLSRVNTEAFF.

This clone was counted a single time. V gene TRBV12-5 combines with J gene TRBJ2-1; the D is unclear. The V gene's germline CDR1 is LGHNT and CDR2 FRNRAP. V was shortened by 0 bases and J by 1 base, with 10 bases between the two germline ends. The length of the CDR3 is 16 residues. The CDR3 DNA reads TGTGCTAGTGGTTTGGTAGTGACCGGATCCTACAATGAGCAGTTCTTC. This translates into CASGLVVTGSYNEQFF.

This chain joins TRBV28 and TRBJ1-1; the D gene is possibly TRBD1 (5 bases). Germline lookup yields CDR1 MDHEN and CDR2 SYDVKM. This CDR3 spans 14 amino acids. V gave up 5 bases and J gave up 5 bases, with 15 bases separating them. Here the CDR3 reads CASSGGSGWTEAFF. The CDR3 bases are TGTGCCAGCAGTGGGGGGTCGGGGTGGACTGAAGCTTTCTTT.

The V call is TRBV9, the J call TRBJ1-1, with TRBD1 matching over 7 bases. The germline CDR1 and CDR2 sequences are SGDLS and YYNGEE. This CDR3 region has 13 residues. The V and J ends lost 4 bases and 11 bases, in that order; junction bases with no gene match: 11. The CDR3 nucleotides are TGTGCCAGCAGCCCAGAACCCCAGGGGGGGGCTTTCTTT. Translation gives CASSPEPQGGAFF. The variable domain in full, completed from reference TRBV9 and TRBJ1-1, reads DSGVTQTPKHLITATGQRVTLRCSPRSGDLSVYWYQQSLDQGLQFLIQYYNGEERAKGNILERFSAQQFPDLHSELNLSSLELGDSALYFCASSPEPQGGAFFGQGTRLTVV.

The chain links TRBV19 to TRBJ1-2; D not resolved. The CDR3 has 13 amino acids. V was trimmed by 4 bases and J by 8 bases, leaving 14 bases between them. The germline CDR1 and CDR2 sequences are LNHDA and SQIVND (reference sequence). The DNA for the CDR3 is TGTGCCAGTAGTAGGTTTCAGGTTATCGGCTACACCTTC. Its translation: CASSRFQVIGYTF.

This clone came up once. The chain joins TRBV18 to TRBJ1-1, with D perhaps TRBD1 (5 bases). Germline CDR1 reads KGHSH; CDR2 reads LQKENI. Trimming took off 3 bases at V and 1 base at J, with 12 bases between the two ends. The CDR3 runs 15 residues. The CDR3 nucleotides read TGTGCCAGCTCACCCGAGGCAACAGGGAACACTGAAGCTTTCTTT. It translates to CASSPEATGNTEAFF.

The gene calls are TRBV11-2 and TRBJ2-1; TRBD2 is a possible D gene (6 bases). Between the trimmed V and J ends, which lost 5 bases and 4 bases, there was a span of 15 bases. The CDR3 has 15 amino acids. Looked up from germline, CDR1 is SGHAT and CDR2 is FQNNGV. CDR3 protein: CASSPLGGRYNEQFF. The CDR3 DNA reads as TGTGCCAGCAGCCCACTCGGGGGACGATACAATGAGCAGTTCTTC. Drawing the rest from reference TRBV11-2 and TRBJ2-1, the complete variable domain is EAGVAQSPRYKIIEKRQSVAFWCNPISGHATLYWYQQILGQGPKLLIQFQNNGVVDDSQLPKDRFSAERLKGVDSTLKIQPAKLEDSAVYLCASSPLGGRYNEQFFGPGTRLTVL.

The chain links TRBV6-5 to TRBJ1-2, with D unclear. Germline values: CDR1 MNHEY, CDR2 SVGAGI. V lost 4 bases to trimming and J lost 8 bases, with 23 bases between them. The CDR3 contains 16 residues. The CDR3 DNA sequence: TGTGCCAGCAGTTCGAACATGGGAGGACCGCGGGCGGGCTACACCTTC. Translation: CASSSNMGGPRAGYTF.